This TCR beta chain was observed in a study of blood T cell repertoires in COVID-19. On the study more broadly: Collection of acute and convalescent COVID-19 samples took place in the United States, Italy and Spain.

The V and J ends lost 3 bases and 2 bases, in that order; junction bases with no gene match: 3. CDR1 SGHNT and CDR2 YYREEE come from the germline V gene (reference sequence). This CDR3 has 16 amino acids. TCRdb's table, derived via immunoSEQ multiplex PCR, lists solely in-frame clones and lacks some. The sample shows about 180,000 clones, 86% of them seen only once. The sequencing input was peripheral blood. The clonotype was recovered from a man aged 65-85 years with active or convalescent COVID-19. The V call is TRBV5-4, the J call TRBJ2-3; 13 bases line up with TRBD2. As DNA, the CDR3 is TGTGCCAGCAGCTCACTAGCGGGGGGGGACACAGATACGCAGTATTTT. Its protein product is CASSSLAGGDTDTQYF.